Each of the 27 T cell receptor beta chains below was sequenced from the same sample in a study of blood T cells in healthy people across ages. Primers used in a second PCR of roughly 7 to 12 cycles were a sample-barcoded 5' primer and a J-beta primer mix. Each CDR3 protein is one row after TCRdb ran MiXCR on the 5' RACE reads. Of approximately 1,000,000 distinct CDR3 sequences in the sample, less than 50% were seen once. What was sequenced was blood. These receptors originate from a woman aged 55-75 years in good health.

The chain links TRBV9 to TRBJ2-7; TRBD1 matches at 9 bases. The end of the DNA aligns better with TRBJ2-5, so the J call may be wrong. The CDR3 contains 14 residues. Per the germline V gene, CDR1 is SGDLS and CDR2 is YYNGEE. The CDR3 sequence: CASGGTGTEETQYF. CDR3 DNA sequence: TGTGCCAGCGGGGGGACAGGGACAGAAGAGACCCAGTACTTC.

This chain connects TRBV6-6 to TRBJ1-5, with D perhaps TRBD1 (6 bases). V lost 6 bases to trimming and J lost 3 bases, with 15 bases between them. Per the germline V gene, CDR1 is MNHNY and CDR2 is SVGAGI (reference sequence). This CDR3 is 15 amino acids long. The CDR3 protein is CASSHKDSFNQPQHF. The CDR3 DNA reads as TGTGCCAGCAGCCACAAGGACAGCTTCAATCAGCCCCAGCATTTT.

As for this clonotype: This may be a read error, as it is one base from a much larger clone. The V call is TRBV5-6, the J call TRBJ1-5, with D possibly TRBD1 on 5 matching bases. The CDR3 runs 18 residues. CDR1 is SGHDT and CDR2 is YYEEEE in the germline V gene. The CDR3: CASSFGGPSSYSNQPQNF. CDR3 DNA sequence: TGTGCCAGCAGCTTCGGGGGACCCTCATCGTATAGCAATCAGCCCCAGAATTTT.

This rearrangement joins TRBV5-1 to TRBJ1-1; possible D gene TRBD1, 6 bases. CDR1 and CDR2 from the germline V gene are SGHRS and YFSETQ. The V end lost 5 bases, the J end lost 1 base, and 15 bases lay between the germline ends. The CDR3 covers 15 residues. CDR3 bases: TGCGCCAGCAGACGGACCGGGACACCGAACACTGAAGCTTTCTTT. As protein: CASRRTGTPNTEAFF.

This clonotype was counted only a few times. The gene calls are TRBV7-3 and TRBJ1-4, with D possibly matching TRBD1 (5 bases). The CDR3 consists of 15 residues. The germline V and J ends were trimmed by 5 bases and 8 bases, with 18 bases remaining between them. Germline assignment: CDR1 SGHTA and CDR2 FQGTGA. The CDR3 spells CASSLEGANQEKLFF. CDR3 DNA: TGTGCCAGCAGCCTAGAAGGGGCTAATCAAGAAAAACTGTTTTTT.

In this sample, this clonotype turned up many times. The chain combines TRBV7-3 with TRBJ2-3; D is unresolved. CDR1 SGHTA and CDR2 FQGTGA come from the germline V gene. The CDR3 consists of 13 residues. V was cut by 7 bases and J by 6 bases, with 14 bases left in between. CDR3 loop: CASNWRPGDTQYF. The CDR3 coding sequence is TGTGCCAGCAACTGGCGCCCCGGGGATACGCAGTATTTT.

The V call is TRBV20-1, the J call TRBJ2-7; D may be TRBD1 (6 bases). Trimming shortened V by 0 bases and J by 4 bases, and 10 bases separated the two germline ends. The CDR3 totals 13 residues. The germline CDR1 and CDR2 sequences are DFQATT and SNEGSKA (reference sequence). The CDR3 nucleotides are TGCAGTGCTAGAGATTCGCAGGGGTACGAGCAGTACTTC. It translates to CSARDSQGYEQYF.

The genes are TRBV10-3 and TRBJ2-3; TRBD1 might be the D (6 bases). V was trimmed by 4 bases and J by 0 bases, leaving 11 bases between them. The CDR3 has 15 residues. In germline, CDR1 is ENHRY, CDR2 SYGVKD. CDR3 in amino acids: CAISATGTSTDTQYF. The DNA of the CDR3 is TGTGCCATCAGTGCGACAGGTACAAGCACAGATACGCAGTATTTT.

To note about this clonotype: A junction end diverges from the germline sequence, so it may reflect a read error. The chain combines TRBV9 with TRBJ2-1; TRBD2 aligns across 10 bases. The CDR3 totals 18 residues. Germline V gives CDR1 SGDLS, CDR2 YYNGEE. CDR3 sequence reads: CASGVDRLAGVGDNEQFF. In DNA, the CDR3 is TGTGCCAGCGGCGTAGATCGGCTAGCGGGAGTAGGGGACAATGAGCAGTTCTTC.

This clonotype was detected only a few times. The chain has TRBV12-3 or TRBV12-4 and TRBJ2-5; D tentatively reads TRBD1 or TRBD2 (5 bases each). Trimming took 5 bases from V and 8 from J, leaving 18 bases between them. This CDR3 is built from 14 residues. DNA of the CDR3: TGTGCCAGCAGTAACACGGGACGGGAATCCACCCAGTACTTC. It specifies CASSNTGRESTQYF.

This chain joins TRBV28 and TRBJ2-5; the match to TRBD2 covers 11 bases. The CDR3 has 16 amino acids. With 3 bases clipped from V and 2 bases from J, the junction kept 5 bases outside the gene matches. Germline V gives CDR1 MDHEN, CDR2 SYDVKM. CDR3 protein: CASSFITSGGQETQYF. CDR3 coding DNA: TGTGCCAGCAGTTTTATAACTAGCGGGGGACAAGAGACCCAGTACTTC.

V and J are TRBV2 and TRBJ1-2; the D gene is possibly TRBD1 (6 bases). Germline CDR1 is SNHLY and CDR2 is FYNNEI. The CDR3 totals 13 residues. Trimming removed 7 bases at V and 0 bases at J, with 9 bases between. The CDR3 bases are TGTGCCAGCAAGCCAGGGGCTAACTATGGCTACACCTTC. Its protein product is CASKPGANYGYTF.

In its sample, this clonotype was seen a few times. The chain couples TRBV29-1 to TRBJ2-5, with 7 bases fitting TRBD1. This CDR3 has 12 amino acids. V lost 7 bases, J lost 1 base, and 3 bases stayed unmatched. CDR1 and CDR2 (germline): SQVTM, ANQGSEA. CDR3 amino acids: CSAGTAQETQYF. The DNA for the CDR3 is TGCAGCGCCGGGACAGCCCAAGAGACCCAGTACTTC.

This clonotype has just a few counts. The chain has TRBV12-3 or TRBV12-4 and TRBJ2-1, with D perhaps TRBD1 (7 bases). Deletions cut 6 bases from V and 3 bases from J, with 15 bases between. The CDR3 totals 15 residues. The DNA for the CDR3 is TGTGCCAGCAGACCTGGAGGGGGCTTCTACAATGAGCAGTTCTTC. Its translation is CASRPGGGFYNEQFF.

This clonotype was seen just once. Mismatch with germline at one junction end may stem from a read error. The chain's CDR3 is CSVEEGAWDYGHTF. The CDR3 DNA follows: TGCAGCGTTGAGGAGGGGGCGTGGGACTATGGCCACACCTTC. This chain joins TRBV29-1 and TRBJ1-2, with 7 bases lining up with TRBD1. The CDR3 sequence is 14 residues long. Germline V CDR1 and CDR2: SQVTM, ANQGSEA.

The sample holds one count of this clonotype. The chain recombines TRBV21-1 with TRBJ1-1. TRBV21-1 is annotated as a pseudogene. The length of the CDR3 is 17 residues. CDR3 in DNA: TGTGCCAGCAGCAAACCGCTCGGCAGGGAGGATACCACTGAAGCTTTCTTT. Protein product: CASSKPLGREDTTEAFF.

This chain connects TRBV29-1 to TRBJ1-4; TRBD1 might be the D (5 bases). CDR3 length equals 14 residues. With 3 bases removed from V and 7 bases from J, the gap between germline ends came to 15 bases. From germline, CDR1 is SQVTM and CDR2 ANQGSEA. CDR3 sequence: CSVELGGVGEKLFF. The CDR3 region has the DNA TGCAGCGTTGAGCTGGGGGGGGTCGGTGAAAAACTGTTTTTT.

Many counts were recorded for this clonotype. The V gene is TRBV6-2 or TRBV6-3, the J gene TRBJ2-7, with 11 bases fitting TRBD2. V was clipped by 8 bases and J by 4 bases; unmatched bases: 10. Germline V gene sequence: CDR1 MNHEY, CDR2 SVGEGT. CDR3 length: 15 residues. As DNA, the CDR3 is TGTGCCAGCCGTTTCCGGACTAGCGGGCGGTACGAGCAGTACTTC. Its protein is CASRFRTSGRYEQYF.

This clonotype was counted only a few times. The V gene is TRBV7-2, the J gene TRBJ2-3; 11 nucleotides align to TRBD1. V lost 4 bases and J lost 3; bases outside the gene matches: 6. CDR3 length: 16 residues. Germline V gives CDR1 SGHTA, CDR2 FQGNSA. CDR3 bases: TGTGCCAGCAGCTCCCCCGGGACAGGGGGTACAGATACGCAGTATTTT. This codes for CASSSPGTGGTDTQYF.

This clonotype was seen repeatedly, ten times or more. This chain uses TRBV7-9 with TRBJ1-2; D is perhaps TRBD1 (6 bases). From germline, CDR1 is SEHNR and CDR2 FQNEAQ (reference sequence). The CDR3 has 14 amino acids. Trimming pared 6 bases from V and 3 bases from J, leaving 14 bases between. Written as DNA, the CDR3 is TGTGCCAGCAGGAAAGGACAGACAGACTATGGCTACACCTTC. This gives the protein CASRKGQTDYGYTF. Variable domain in full (rest from reference TRBV7-9 and TRBJ1-2): DTGVSQNPRHKITKRGQNVTFRCDPISEHNRLYWYRQTLGQGPEFLTYFQNEAQLEKSRLLSDRFSAERPKGSFSTLEIQRTEQGDSAMYLCASRKGQTDYGYTFGSGTRLTVV.

This clonotype was picked up a small number of times. The CDR3 spells CSVDSGGEKLFF. The DNA of the CDR3 is TGCAGCGTTGATTCAGGGGGGGAAAAACTGTTTTTT. V and J are TRBV29-1 and TRBJ1-4; the match to TRBD1 covers 7 bases. CDR3 size: 12 residues. CDR1 SQVTM and CDR2 ANQGSEA come from the germline V gene. V trimming: 3 bases; J trimming: 8 bases; junction bases outside the gene matches: 3.

The chain links TRBV27 to TRBJ2-1, with D tentatively TRBD1 or TRBD2 (5 bases each). CDR3 length equals 18 residues. V was clipped by 2 bases and J by 2 bases, with 19 bases between them. CDR1 MNHEY and CDR2 SMNVEV come from the germline V gene (reference sequence). CDR3 sequence reads: CASSLNSVGVGAYNEQFF. The DNA of the CDR3 is TGTGCCAGCAGTTTAAACTCAGTCGGGGTGGGGGCCTACAATGAGCAGTTCTTC.

V usage is TRBV3-1 and J usage is TRBJ2-5; possibly TRBD1 for D (5 bases). V lost 1 base, J lost 4 bases, and 16 bases lay in between. Germline CDR1 reads LGHDT; CDR2 reads YNNKEL (reference sequence). The CDR3 contains 16 residues. The CDR3 DNA follows: TGTGCCAGCAGCCAAGCCGGTAGGGGTGGAAGAGAGACCCAGTACTTC. Amino acids: CASSQAGRGGRETQYF.

This sequence joins TRBV6-5 and TRBJ1-4; 7 nucleotides match TRBD1. Germline-derived CDR1 and CDR2 are MNHEY and SVGAGI. CDR3 length equals 13 residues. Trimming removed 5 bases from V and 7 bases from J; junction bases left unmatched: 4. CDR3 sequence: CASSQYRGEKLFF. As DNA, the CDR3 is TGTGCCAGCAGTCAATACAGGGGTGAAAAACTGTTTTTT.

The chain employs TRBV18 and TRBJ2-3, with 9 positions matching TRBD2. The germline gives CDR1 KGHSH, CDR2 LQKENI. The CDR3 contains 19 residues. V lost 3 bases to trimming and J lost 2 bases; unmatched junction nucleotides: 15. Here the CDR3 DNA reads TGTGCCAGCTCACCTAATCTTCACAGACTAGCGGAGTACACAGATACGCAGTATTTT. The encoded protein is CASSPNLHRLAEYTDTQYF.

This chain links TRBV20-1 with TRBJ2-5; 7 nucleotides agree with TRBD2. The CDR3 has 17 residues. With 5 bases clipped from V and 11 bases from J, the junction kept 26 bases outside the gene matches. Per germline, CDR1 DFQATT and CDR2 SNEGSKA (reference sequence). Written as DNA, the CDR3 is TGCAGTGCTTCGGCTAGCGGACTCATTACTCACTACAATGAGCAGTACTTC. This codes for CSASASGLITHYNEQYF.

The V gene is TRBV27, the J gene TRBJ2-3, with D unclear. Trimming pared 3 bases from V and 2 bases from J, leaving 9 bases between. The CDR3 contains 14 residues. Germline V gene data show CDR1 as MNHEY and CDR2 as SMNVEV (reference sequence). The CDR3 loop is CASSFLPLTDTQYF. In nucleotides, the CDR3 is TGTGCCAGCAGTTTTTTGCCCCTCACAGATACGCAGTATTTT.